Listed here are 6 T cell receptor beta chains from one sample, sequenced in a study of naive and memory T cell subsets. Two oligonucleotides, mixed equimolar, formed the beta constant-region primer covering TRBC1 and TRBC2. Each CDR3 protein gets one entry after TCRdb re-called the UMI-ligation and nested PCR reads with MiXCR. The data show about 90,000 distinct CDR3 sequences, with more than 6.5% seen just once and around 1.7% held by the top ten. The sample taken for sequencing was central memory CD4+ T cells from blood. These receptors all come from a human donor in good health.

In its sample, this clonotype was seen many times. This sequence joins TRBV28 and TRBJ1-2; a possible D gene is TRBD1 (5 bases). The CDR3 extends over 18 amino acids. V was shortened by 4 bases and J by 4 bases, with 25 bases between the two germline ends. CDR1 MDHEN and CDR2 SYDVKM come from the germline V gene. The CDR3 DNA follows: TGTGCCAGCAGTTCGACCCCAGGGATTCGGGGGTTGGGCTATGGCTACACCTTC. Protein: CASSSTPGIRGLGYGYTF.

This clonotype has ten or more counts. The chain uses TRBV19 and TRBJ1-4; D is unclear. This CDR3 spans 14 amino acids. Germline CDR1 LNHDA, CDR2 SQIVND (reference sequence). Trimming pared 4 bases from V and 7 bases from J, leaving 13 bases between. The CDR3 here is CASSRRPSGEKLFF. CDR3 bases: TGTGCCAGTAGTAGAAGGCCTTCTGGTGAAAAACTGTTTTTT.

Many counts were recorded for this clonotype. The V call is TRBV6-2 or TRBV6-3, the J call TRBJ2-3; 10 positions match TRBD2. Trimming took 2 bases from V and 0 from J; bases not matched to a gene: 14. The CDR3 is 20 amino acids. CDR1 is MNHEY and CDR2 is SVGEGT in the germline V gene. The chain's CDR3 is CASSYPLAGGTGLSTDTQYF. The CDR3 nucleotides read TGTGCCAGCAGTTACCCCTTAGCGGGAGGCACCGGATTAAGCACAGATACGCAGTATTTT.

This clonotype was seen repeatedly, ten times or more. V and J are TRBV3-1 and TRBJ1-4; D remains ambiguous. This CDR3 contains 13 residues. Germline V gene sequence: CDR1 LGHDT, CDR2 YNNKEL (reference sequence). V was pared by 8 bases and J by 5 bases, with 12 bases between. The CDR3 DNA is TGTGCCAGCGCGACGGTCAGGAATGAAAAACTGTTTTTT. This codes for CASATVRNEKLFF.

This clonotype was observed at least ten times. The chain uses TRBV12-3 or TRBV12-4 and TRBJ1-6; TRBD1 is a possible D gene (6 bases). The CDR3 contains 15 residues. V was pared by 6 bases and J by 0 bases, with 9 bases between. The CDR3 region is CASRPTGSYNSPLHF. For the CDR3, the DNA is TGTGCCAGCAGACCGACAGGCTCCTATAATTCACCCCTCCACTTT.

V usage is TRBV14 and J usage is TRBJ2-1, with D possibly matching TRBD1 (5 bases). V lost 5 bases, J lost 5 bases, and 13 bases lay in between. The germline CDR1 and CDR2 sequences are SGHDN and FVKESK. The CDR3 consists of 14 residues. The CDR3 DNA follows: TGTGCCAGCAGCATAAGACCCAGGGACAATGAGCAGTTCTTC. Translation: CASSIRPRDNEQFF.